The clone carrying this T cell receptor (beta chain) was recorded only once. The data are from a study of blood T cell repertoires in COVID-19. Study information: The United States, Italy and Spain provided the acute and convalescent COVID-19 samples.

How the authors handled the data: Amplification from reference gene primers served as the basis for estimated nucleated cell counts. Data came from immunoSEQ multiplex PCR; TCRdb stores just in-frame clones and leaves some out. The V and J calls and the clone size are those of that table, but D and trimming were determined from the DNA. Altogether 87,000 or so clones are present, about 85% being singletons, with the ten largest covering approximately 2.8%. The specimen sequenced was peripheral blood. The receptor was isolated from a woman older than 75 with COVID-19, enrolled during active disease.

The CDR3 DNA reads as TGTACCAATCCTGGGGGAGCGGGGGCCTACGAGCAGTACTTC. It yields the protein CTNPGGAGAYEQYF. The chain joins TRBV12-2 to TRBJ2-7; the table assigns TRBD2, which was not confirmed against the DNA. TRBV12-2 corresponds to a pseudogene. This CDR3 comprises 14 residues.